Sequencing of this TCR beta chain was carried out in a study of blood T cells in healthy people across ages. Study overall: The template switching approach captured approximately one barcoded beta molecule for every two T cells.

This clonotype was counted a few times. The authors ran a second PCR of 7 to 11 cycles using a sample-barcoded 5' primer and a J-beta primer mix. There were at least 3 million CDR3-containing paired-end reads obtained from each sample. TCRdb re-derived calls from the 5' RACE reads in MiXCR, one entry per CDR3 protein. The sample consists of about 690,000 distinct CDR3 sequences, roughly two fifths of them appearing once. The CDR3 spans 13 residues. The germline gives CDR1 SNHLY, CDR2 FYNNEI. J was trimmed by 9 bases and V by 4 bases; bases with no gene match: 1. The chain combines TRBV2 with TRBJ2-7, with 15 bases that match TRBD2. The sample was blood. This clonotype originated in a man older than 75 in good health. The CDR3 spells CASSGGLAGGQYF. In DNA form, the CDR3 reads TGTGCCAGCAGTGGGGGACTAGCGGGAGGGCAGTACTTC. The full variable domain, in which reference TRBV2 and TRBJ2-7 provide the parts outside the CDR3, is EPEVTQTPSHQVTQMGQEVILRCVPISNHLYFYWYRQILGQKVEFLVSFYNNEISEKSEIFDDQFSVERPDGSNFTLKIRSTKLEDSAMYFCASSGGLAGGQYFGPGTRLTVT.